The source of this T cell receptor (beta chain) is a study of cytomegalovirus exposure and HLA in healthy donors. Study at large: Drawn from HLA-typed donors, approximately 86 million unique TCRs were held in an early data release.

Overall study results and limits: Certain indistinguishable V segments, among them TRBV6-2 and TRBV6-3, were excluded.

Trimming cost V 10 bases and J 0 bases, with 10 bases left between them. Germline V gene lookup returns CDR1 MNHEY and CDR2 SVGAGI. The CDR3 is made up of 13 amino acids. Points on this clone: Its antigen is not known.

Though probably carrying unrecorded immune exposures, donors were nominally healthy at sampling. This PCR relied on a set of 60 Vbeta primers and 13 Jbeta primers. Assay: immunoSEQ multiplex PCR; the TCRdb copy retains only in-frame clones and omits some. The repertoire holds 200,000 or so clones, with approximately 80% as singletons. The sequencing sample was made of PBMCs. V usage is TRBV6-5 and J usage is TRBJ1-5; D is uncertain. This clonotype originated in a woman aged 50 to 60 in good health and CMV-seropositive. As DNA, the CDR3 is TGTGCCATCGGAGGGTATAGCAATCAGCCCCAGCATTTT. It encodes CAIGGYSNQPQHF.